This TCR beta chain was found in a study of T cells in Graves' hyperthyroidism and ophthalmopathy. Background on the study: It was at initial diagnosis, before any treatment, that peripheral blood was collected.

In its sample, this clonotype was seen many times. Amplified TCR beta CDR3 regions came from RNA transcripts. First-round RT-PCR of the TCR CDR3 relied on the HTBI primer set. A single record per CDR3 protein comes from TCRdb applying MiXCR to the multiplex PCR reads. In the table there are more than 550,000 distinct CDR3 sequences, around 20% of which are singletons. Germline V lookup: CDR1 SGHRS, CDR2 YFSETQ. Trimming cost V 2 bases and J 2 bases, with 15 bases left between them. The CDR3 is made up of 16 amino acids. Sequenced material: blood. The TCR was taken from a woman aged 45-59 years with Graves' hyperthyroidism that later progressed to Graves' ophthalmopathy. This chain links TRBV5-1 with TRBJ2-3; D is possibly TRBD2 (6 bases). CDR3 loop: CASSLRRDMATDTQYF. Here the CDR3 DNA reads TGCGCCAGCAGCTTAAGGAGGGATATGGCCACAGATACGCAGTATTTT. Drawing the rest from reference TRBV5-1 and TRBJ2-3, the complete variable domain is KAGVTQTPRYLIKTRGQQVTLSCSPISGHRSVSWYQQTPGQGLQFLFEYFSETQRNKGNFPGRFSGRQFSNSRSEMNVSTLELGDSALYLCASSLRRDMATDTQYFGPGTRLTVL.